This TCR beta chain originates from a study of regulatory T cells in long-lasting Graves disease. Both iRepertoire HTBI primers and Arm-PCR of CDR3 regions were used to build the TCR beta libraries. TCRdb re-derived calls from the multiplex PCR reads in MiXCR, one entry per CDR3 protein. Of about 430,000 distinct CDR3 sequences listed, roughly 15% were seen once; the top ten hold roughly 7.7%. V shed 6 bases, J shed 0 bases, and the junction held 3 bases outside the gene matches. The CDR3 is 14 amino acids. This clonotype turned up a few times. Time point indicated: newly diagnosed GD, antithyroid drugs for less than 3 months. Preparation of the TCR library used RNA extracted from PBMCs. Patients were enrolled at an endocrinology department in Xi'an, China. This sample was also put to use in a study of T cells in Graves' hyperthyroidism and ophthalmopathy.

The sequence was collected from a woman in her thirties or forties with Graves disease. V and J are TRBV12-3 or TRBV12-4 and TRBJ2-3; 7 bases align to TRBD2. The sequencing used peripheral blood mononuclear cells (PBMCs), collected at new diagnosis, from a patient treated with antithyroid drugs. The CDR3 DNA is TGTGCCAGCAGACTAGCGCCTAGCACAGATACGCAGTATTTT. As protein: CASRLAPSTDTQYF.